The rows below give T cell receptor beta chains drawn from one sample of a study of shared clonotypes between healthy human individuals. Sequencing used immunoSEQ multiplex PCR; TCRdb keeps in-frame clones, though not all of them. This table holds approximately 2,000,000 clones, roughly 95% found once. The sample was naive CD8+ T cells from PBMCs. These receptors all stem from a man aged 18 to 30 in good health. Some clones in this sample may be carry-over from other donors' samples. The CDR3 runs from the conserved cysteine through the conserved F or W. The D gene is left open where the match is weak. Size tells how often a clone was seen (once, few, many) or the class of an expanded clone, and some rows leave it out.

abundance	v_gene	j_gene	d_gene	CDR3aa	CDR3nt
.	TRBV27	TRBJ2-1	TRBD2	CASSLGLGVYNEQFF	TGTGCCAGCAGTTTGGGACTAGGAGTCTACAATGAGCAGTTCTTC
.	TRBV6-1	TRBJ1-3	.	CASSEDGSSGNTIYF	TGTGCCAGCAGTGAAGATGGGAGCTCTGGAAACACCATATATTTT
.	TRBV9	TRBJ2-1	.	CASSPRLGDNEQFF	TGTGCCAGCAGCCCTCGACTAGGGGACAATGAGCAGTTCTTC
.	TRBV9	TRBJ1-2	TRBD1	CASSVATSGTDNYGYTF	TGTGCCAGCAGCGTAGCTACGAGCGGGACAGATAACTATGGCTACACCTTC
.	TRBV7-2	TRBJ2-6	.	CASSLIPGANVLTF	TGTGCCAGCAGCTTAATTCCTGGGGCCAACGTCCTGACTTTC
.	TRBV6-5	TRBJ2-5	TRBD1	CASSSGQGRIETQYF	TGTGCCAGCAGTTCGGGACAGGGGAGAATCGAGACCCAGTACTTC
.	TRBV10-3	TRBJ2-4	.	CAISEGRNIQYF	TGTGCCATCAGTGAAGGGAGGAACATTCAGTACTTC
.	TRBV19	TRBJ1-5	.	CASSIGGGGRQPQHF	TGTGCCAGTAGTATAGGGGGCGGGGGAAGGCAGCCCCAGCATTTT
few	TRBV7-9	TRBJ1-1	TRBD1	CASSLSRQGRTEAFF	TGTGCCAGCAGCTTATCCAGACAGGGGCGGACTGAAGCTTTCTTT
.	TRBV14	TRBJ1-1	.	CASSPFRGGGTEAFF	TGTGCCAGCAGCCCCTTCAGGGGTGGGGGCACTGAAGCTTTCTTT